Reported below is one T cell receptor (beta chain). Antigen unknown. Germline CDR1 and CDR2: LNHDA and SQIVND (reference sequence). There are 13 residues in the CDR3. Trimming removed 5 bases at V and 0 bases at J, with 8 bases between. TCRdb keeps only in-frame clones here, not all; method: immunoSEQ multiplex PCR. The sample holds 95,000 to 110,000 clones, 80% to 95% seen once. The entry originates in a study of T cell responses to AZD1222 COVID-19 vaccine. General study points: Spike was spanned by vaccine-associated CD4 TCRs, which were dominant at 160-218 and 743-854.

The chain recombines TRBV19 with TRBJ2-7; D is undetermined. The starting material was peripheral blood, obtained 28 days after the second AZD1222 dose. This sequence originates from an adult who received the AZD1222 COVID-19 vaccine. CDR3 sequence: CASSGAFSYEQYF. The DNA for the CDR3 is TGTGCCAGTAGTGGCGCTTTCTCCTACGAGCAGTACTTC.